Listed here are 16 T cell receptor beta chains from one sample, sequenced in a study of blood T cells in healthy people across ages. Sample-barcoded 5' priming and a J-beta primer mix drove a second PCR of about 6 to 12 cycles. TCRdb recomputed calls from the 5' RACE reads with MiXCR, one row per CDR3 protein. Of over 1,200,000 distinct CDR3 sequences in the sample, approximately 59% were seen once. Sequencing was done on a sample of blood. The source is a man aged 18-30 years in good health.

This chain connects TRBV4-1 to TRBJ2-5, with no clear D. The V and J ends lost 3 bases and 1 base respectively, with 9 bases between them. Germline V gene data show CDR1 as MGHRA and CDR2 as YSYEKL. The CDR3 extends over 14 amino acids. As DNA, the CDR3 is TGCGCCAGCAGCCATGGAAACCCCCAAGAGACCCAGTACTTC. It specifies CASSHGNPQETQYF.

The table lists this clonotype with a count of one. This chain uses TRBV24-1 with TRBJ2-3; TRBD1 might be the D (6 bases). V was clipped by 4 bases and J by 1 base, with 14 bases between them. CDR3 length: 16 amino acids. Germline CDR1 is KGHDR and CDR2 is SFDVKD. CDR3 loop: CATSERTGFGTDTQYF. Written as DNA, the CDR3 is TGTGCCACCAGTGAACGTACAGGGTTTGGCACAGATACGCAGTATTTT.

The chain has TRBV20-1 and TRBJ2-1; D is undetermined. The CDR3 is 16 residues long. Germline loops: CDR1 DFQATT, CDR2 SNEGSKA (reference sequence). Deletions cut 0 bases from V and 0 bases from J, with 12 bases between. Here the CDR3 reads CSARERSASSYNEQFF. Here the CDR3 DNA reads TGCAGTGCTAGAGAACGGTCCGCGAGCTCCTACAATGAGCAGTTCTTC.

This clonotype occurred a few times. The chain is built from TRBV27 and TRBJ2-1, with D tentatively TRBD1 (5 bases). The CDR3 extends over 13 amino acids. CDR1 is MNHEY and CDR2 is SMNVEV in the germline V gene (reference sequence). Trimming pared 6 bases from V and 2 bases from J, leaving 8 bases between. CDR3 sequence: CASRTDTYNEQFF. The CDR3 DNA follows: TGTGCCAGCAGGACGGACACCTACAATGAGCAGTTCTTC.

This chain links TRBV7-9 with TRBJ2-3; D is unresolved. The CDR3 runs 16 residues. Looked up from germline, CDR1 is SEHNR and CDR2 is FQNEAQ (reference sequence). V gave up 6 bases and J gave up 1 base, with 17 bases separating them. The DNA of the CDR3 is TGTGCCAGCAGGGAGAACTGGACCCTTCGCACAGATACGCAGTATTTT. As protein: CASRENWTLRTDTQYF.

This clonotype showed up just once. The rearrangement joins TRBV20-1 to TRBJ2-6; D is possibly TRBD2 (6 bases). The CDR3 consists of 19 residues. Per germline, CDR1 DFQATT and CDR2 SNEGSKA (reference sequence). V was shortened by 2 bases and J by 0 bases, with 20 bases between the two germline ends. The CDR3 protein is CSARLPGLAGNSGANVLTF. As DNA, the CDR3 is TGCAGTGCTAGACTCCCAGGACTGGCGGGGAACTCTGGGGCCAACGTCCTGACTTTC.

The table lists this clonotype with many counts. The gene calls are TRBV29-1 and TRBJ2-7; TRBD1 agrees at 9 bases. CDR3 length: 18 residues. Germline CDR1 reads SQVTM; CDR2 reads ANQGSEA. V lost 5 bases to trimming and J lost 3 bases; unmatched junction nucleotides: 20. CDR3 nucleotides: TGCAGCGTTTCTTCCCGATTCCCAACGGGACAGGGTTTCTACGAGCAGTACTTC. It is translated as CSVSSRFPTGQGFYEQYF.

The J gene is TRBJ2-7, the V gene TRBV29-1, with D possibly TRBD2 on 5 matching bases. There are 13 residues in the CDR3. Germline values: CDR1 SQVTM, CDR2 ANQGSEA. Deletions cut 6 bases from V and 3 bases from J, with 15 bases between. CDR3 sequence (DNA): TGCAGCGTACTAAGCGGTACCTTCTACGAGCAGTACTTC. This translates into CSVLSGTFYEQYF.

This clonotype was seen a handful of times. This chain joins TRBV6-5 and TRBJ1-1; D is undetermined. This CDR3 spans 13 amino acids. Trimming removed 2 bases from V and 1 base from J, with 5 bases in between. Germline values: CDR1 MNHEY, CDR2 SVGAGI. The CDR3 protein is CASSYGQNTEAFF. The DNA for the CDR3 is TGTGCCAGCAGTTACGGCCAGAACACTGAAGCTTTCTTT.

V and J are TRBV7-9 and TRBJ1-4; no definite D call. The CDR3 is 12 residues long. V was cut by 4 bases and J by 14 bases, with 14 bases left in between. The germline gives CDR1 SEHNR, CDR2 FQNEAQ (reference sequence). The CDR3 bases are TGTGCCAGCAGCTCAGCCGGGGTAGAGCTGTTTTTT. Amino acid sequence: CASSSAGVELFF. The entire variable domain, with the rest obtained from reference TRBV7-9 and TRBJ1-4, is as follows: DTGVSQNPRHKITKRGQNVTFRCDPISEHNRLYWYRQTLGQGPEFLTYFQNEAQLEKSRLLSDRFSAERPKGSFSTLEIQRTEQGDSAMYLCASSSAGVELFFGSGTQLSVL.

This chain connects TRBV2 to TRBJ2-2, with D possibly being TRBD2 (5 bases). Germline CDR1 SNHLY, CDR2 FYNNEI. V lost 7 bases, J lost 5 bases, and 8 bases lay in between. The CDR3 length is 12 residues. CDR3 sequence (DNA): TGTGCCAGCAACGGGGTGACCGGGGAGCTGTTTTTT. It is translated as CASNGVTGELFF.

This sequence joins TRBV20-1 and TRBJ2-3; D gene uncertain. Between the trimmed V and J ends, which lost 5 bases and 1 base, there was a span of 13 bases. Germline V lookup: CDR1 DFQATT, CDR2 SNEGSKA (reference sequence). The CDR3 loop spans 14 amino acids. CDR3 nucleotide sequence: TGCAGTGCTTTTTTAGGCCTAGGCACAGATACGCAGTATTTT. It yields the protein CSAFLGLGTDTQYF.

The rearrangement uses TRBV6-2 or TRBV6-3 and TRBJ1-1; no reliable D call. Germline assignment: CDR1 MNHEY and CDR2 SVGEGT. There are 14 residues in the CDR3. With 10 bases removed from V and 2 bases from J, the gap between germline ends came to 17 bases. CDR3 in DNA: TGTGCCACCTGGACTAGGGTGGGCAACACTGAAGCTTTCTTT. Protein: CATWTRVGNTEAFF.

The chain uses TRBV20-1 and TRBJ2-4; D gene ambiguous. V was pared by 3 bases and J by 5 bases, with 5 bases between. CDR1 is DFQATT and CDR2 is SNEGSKA in the germline V gene (reference sequence). CDR3 length: 11 residues. CDR3 protein: CSARVENIQYF. DNA for the CDR3: TGCAGTGCTAGGGTAGAAAACATTCAGTACTTC.

The rearrangement uses TRBV29-1 and TRBJ2-1, with TRBD2 as a possible D gene (7 bases). The V and J ends lost 4 bases and 7 bases respectively, with 17 bases between them. CDR1 is SQVTM and CDR2 is ANQGSEA in the germline V gene. The CDR3 covers 14 residues. CDR3 sequence: CSVVPGGLGNEQFF. The CDR3 DNA follows: TGCAGCGTTGTACCGGGGGGCCTTGGTAATGAGCAGTTCTTC.

The chain employs TRBV4-1 and TRBJ1-4; 10 bases fit TRBD1. The CDR3 length is 16 residues. Unmatched junction bases numbered 8, after V lost 4 bases and J lost 6 bases. Looked up from germline, CDR1 is MGHRA and CDR2 is YSYEKL. This CDR3 is CASSPTRQGAYEKLFF. CDR3 bases: TGCGCCAGCAGCCCAACAAGACAGGGGGCATATGAAAAACTGTTTTTT.